The 13 T cell receptor beta chains given below trace back to one sample, sequenced in a study of T cell repertoires in cytomegalovirus infection. MiXCR was run by TCRdb on the reads, yielding one entry per CDR3 protein. The profile shows about 490,000 distinct CDR3 sequences, approximately 16% of them singletons. The sequenced sample consisted of CD8+ T cells from PBMCs. These receptors were taken from a human donor in good health (CMV status not recorded). Some clones in this sample may be carry-over from other donors' samples.

Ten or more counts support this clonotype. The chain has TRBV12-3 or TRBV12-4 and TRBJ1-2; tentatively, D is TRBD1 (6 bases). V was cut by 0 bases and J by 0 bases, with 26 bases left in between. CDR3 length equals 21 residues. DNA for the CDR3: TGTGCCAGCAGTTTAGCGTACAGGGCCAGGAGCCGCAACGAGCCTAACTATGGCTACACCTTC. Translating gives CASSLAYRARSRNEPNYGYTF.

There are many counts of this clonotype. This sequence joins TRBV6-1 and TRBJ1-5; D perhaps matches TRBD1 (5 bases). The CDR3 has 15 amino acids. The ends were cut back, 5 bases at V and 0 bases at J, with 11 bases in the middle. Germline values: CDR1 MNHNS, CDR2 SASEGT. CDR3 protein: CASSRTGNSNQPQHF. In DNA, the CDR3 is TGTGCCAGCAGTCGTACAGGAAATAGCAATCAGCCCCAGCATTTT.

This clonotype showed up just a few times. The chain links TRBV6-6 to TRBJ1-2; D is undetermined. The V gene's germline CDR1 is MNHNY and CDR2 SVGAGI (reference sequence). V shed 8 bases and J shed 0 bases, with 7 bases lying between them. The CDR3 contains 12 residues. In nucleotides, the CDR3 is TGTGCCAGCCTACGGACTAACTATGGCTACACCTTC. Translated, it gives CASLRTNYGYTF.

The chain is built from TRBV2 and TRBJ2-3; 9 bases are shared with TRBD1. CDR3 length: 14 residues. V shed 6 bases and J 3 bases; nucleotides not matched to a gene: 4. Per germline, CDR1 SNHLY and CDR2 FYNNEI. The CDR3 DNA reads as TGTGCCAGCAGGGGGACAGGGATAACAGATACGCAGTATTTT. This sequence encodes CASRGTGITDTQYF.

This clonotype has more than one count but fewer than ten. The chain employs TRBV11-2 and TRBJ2-7, with TRBD1 matching over 7 bases. This CDR3 is built from 14 residues. J gave up 7 bases and V 1 base, and 7 bases lay outside the gene matches. Germline-derived CDR1 and CDR2 are SGHAT and FQNNGV. In nucleotides, the CDR3 is TGTGCCAGCAGCTTAGCACAGGGGCTCGAAGAGCAGTACTTC. Translating it yields CASSLAQGLEEQYF. The full variable domain, with the rest looked up from reference TRBV11-2 and TRBJ2-7, is EAGVAQSPRYKIIEKRQSVAFWCNPISGHATLYWYQQILGQGPKLLIQFQNNGVVDDSQLPKDRFSAERLKGVDSTLKIQPAKLEDSAVYLCASSLAQGLEEQYFGPGTRLTVT.

The V call is TRBV7-9, the J call TRBJ1-2; maybe TRBD1 (6 bases). The CDR3 has 14 amino acids. CDR1 is SEHNR, CDR2 FQNEAQ, per germline (reference sequence). V was pared by 4 bases and J by 4 bases, with 13 bases between. CDR3 region: CASSSKGDTYGYTF. The CDR3 DNA reads TGTGCCAGCAGCTCTAAAGGGGACACCTATGGCTACACCTTC. Drawing the rest from reference TRBV7-9 and TRBJ1-2, the complete variable domain is DTGVSQNPRHKITKRGQNVTFRCDPISEHNRLYWYRQTLGQGPEFLTYFQNEAQLEKSRLLSDRFSAERPKGSFSTLEIQRTEQGDSAMYLCASSSKGDTYGYTFGSGTRLTVV.

This clonotype was observed at least ten times. The chain has TRBV4-2 and TRBJ2-7; D is ambiguous. The CDR3 sequence is 15 residues long. The V end lost 6 bases, the J end lost 0 bases, and 15 bases lay between the germline ends. CDR1 is LGHNA, CDR2 YNFKEQ, per germline. The CDR3 sequence: CASSSDWGSSYEQYF. CDR3 bases: TGTGCCAGCAGTTCCGATTGGGGTAGCTCCTACGAGCAGTACTTC.

The rearrangement uses TRBV9 and TRBJ1-2, with D possibly matching TRBD1 (5 bases). The CDR3 loop spans 15 amino acids. The V gene's germline CDR1 is SGDLS and CDR2 YYNGEE. Trimming removed 4 bases from V and 8 bases from J, with 21 bases in between. In DNA, the CDR3 is TGTGCCAGCAGCCCCCCTGGGGGTTGGCTCGGGGGCTACACCTTC. It yields the protein CASSPPGGWLGGYTF.

This clonotype was counted many times. The genes are TRBV28 and TRBJ1-2; D ambiguous. Germline loops: CDR1 MDHEN, CDR2 SYDVKM. CDR3 length equals 13 residues. V was clipped by 2 bases and J by 4 bases, with 8 bases between them. CDR3: CASSLPLGYGYTF. CDR3 DNA sequence: TGTGCCAGCAGTTTACCCCTGGGCTATGGCTACACCTTC.

The table lists this clonotype with many counts. This chain links TRBV7-2 with TRBJ1-2, with unresolved D. The CDR3 extends over 14 amino acids. V gave up 3 bases and J gave up 2 bases, with 10 bases separating them. The V gene's germline CDR1 is SGHTA and CDR2 FQGNSA. The CDR3 region has the DNA TGTGCCAGCAGCTTGCCGGGCCCAAACTATGGCTACACCTTC. Its protein product is CASSLPGPNYGYTF.

This clonotype was counted ten times or more. The chain couples TRBV4-1 to TRBJ1-2; D gene uncertain. V dropped 1 base and J dropped 6 bases, with 15 bases sitting between them. Germline V gene sequence: CDR1 MGHRA, CDR2 YSYEKL. This CDR3 spans 15 amino acids. The CDR3 sequence: CASSQVLRRQHGYTF. CDR3 DNA sequence: TGCGCCAGCAGCCAAGTCCTCCGAAGGCAACATGGCTACACCTTC.

The chain employs TRBV13 and TRBJ2-1; D not resolved. Germline values: CDR1 PRHDT, CDR2 FYEKMQ (reference sequence). The CDR3 loop spans 16 amino acids. The ends were cut back, 1 base at V and 0 bases at J, with 10 bases in the middle. The CDR3 sequence: CASSLETASSYNEQFF. In DNA form, the CDR3 reads TGTGCCAGCAGCTTAGAAACGGCTAGCTCCTACAATGAGCAGTTCTTC. The full variable domain, in which reference TRBV13 and TRBJ2-1 provide the parts outside the CDR3, is AAGVIQSPRHLIKEKRETATLKCYPIPRHDTVYWYQQGPGQDPQFLISFYEKMQSDKGSIPDRFSAQQFSDYHSELNMSSLELGDSALYFCASSLETASSYNEQFFGPGTRLTVL.

The chain carries TRBV4-1 and TRBJ2-3; 7 nucleotides line up with TRBD1. Germline lookup yields CDR1 MGHRA and CDR2 YSYEKL. The V and J ends lost 3 bases and 0 bases, in that order; junction bases with no gene match: 6. The CDR3 covers 16 residues. CDR3 in amino acids: CASSQVWDSSTDTQYF. The CDR3 coding sequence is TGCGCCAGCAGCCAGGTCTGGGACAGTAGCACAGATACGCAGTATTTT.